This is a list of T cell receptor beta chains from one sample in a study of STAT5B mutations in CD4+ large granular lymphocyte leukemia. The repertoire was sequenced with immunoSEQ multiplex PCR; TCRdb's copy has only in-frame clones and lacks some. This sample yields about 33,000 clones, of which roughly 80% are seen a single time; 4% to 4.5% belongs to the top ten. The specimen sequenced was CD4+ T cells from blood buffy coats. The receptor source for this set is a human donor in good health. CDR3s include the opening cysteine and the closing phenylalanine or tryptophan.

V,CDR3
TRBV27,CASSVTSVGAFEQYF
TRBV4-2,CASSRTATYEQYF
TRBV27,CASSPTTGALYGYTF
TRBV15,CATSRETSGSHNEQFF
TRBV27,CASSFNPNTEAFF
TRBV5-1,CASSRQGLGTGELFF
TRBV7-9,CASSFSWRAYTEAFF
TRBV30,CAWAKTGVTYEQYF
TRBV27,CASYQLPRTEAFF
TRBV6-1,CASSSALYSGNTIYF
TRBV28,CASSYPQQAVHAFF
TRBV5-4,CASSLSRGPTDTQYF
TRBV27,CASRRLITGEKLFF
TRBV9,CASSVGTDYSTDTQYF
TRBV27,CASSLVKGYGYTF
TRBV7-9,CASSEVGLNSPLHF
TRBV18,CASSLGPYGDYGYTF
TRBV19,CASKGRTSNTGELFF
TRBV27,CASSLFGLGTETQYF
TRBV5-5,CASSLRLGSYEQYF
TRBV7-2,CASSARLAGITGELFF
TRBV7-6,CASSLVRQDTQYF
TRBV6-1,CASSGGSLPGTDTQYF
TRBV6-6,CASSDSGRADEQYF
TRBV11-2,CASSLPAIAKQYF
TRBV5-6,CASSPGGQGNSPLHF
TRBV30,CAWTWGGKGGGELFF
TRBV25-1,CASSEEAAGGSPLHF
TRBV19,CASSSRGLVGGYTF
TRBV4-3,CASSAHRVAKNIQYF
TRBV5-4,CAGGLAGVNEQFF
TRBV6-5,CASSLVGTGELFF
TRBV7-3,CASSLWGNTEAFF
TRBV10-3,CAISESSDSGANVLTF
TRBV9,CASSVAEGAFYEQYF
TRBV27,CASSFLDRQETQYF
TRBV27,CASSPKAYNTGELFF
TRBV11-3,CASSGAGGETQYF
TRBV18,CASSKRDFVTYEQYF
TRBV29-1,CSAEGARGSSGNTIYF
TRBV20-1,CSGRVTEAFF
TRBV27,CASSLYGTGPYEQYF
TRBV4-1,CASSQDGAGENLRQFF
TRBV5-8,CASSTGQGINNEQFF
TRBV5-1,CASSLKLAGAGRETQYF
TRBV30,CAWSDSQVGKPQHF
TRBV18,CASSPGGADNQPQHF
TRBV10-3,CATRGGADEQYF
TRBV5-6,CASSSKSANTGELFF
TRBV7-8,CASSLSGGVNSNQPQHF
TRBV6-6,CASNLNMNTEAFF